These 13 T cell receptor beta chains were all obtained from the same sample, sequenced in a study of CXCR3-negative and CXCR3-positive naive CD8 T cells. Study-wide findings and caveats: CXCR3-negative naive cells had less hydrophobic TRB CDR3s than did CXCR3-positive naive cells.

The TRB libraries of cDNA were built by UMI-labeled 5' RACE. TCRdb reprocessed the 5' RACE reads and reports one entry per CDR3 protein, with no DNA. This sample lists tens of thousands of distinct CDR3 sequences; its ten largest clones have roughly 0.58%. The antigens these receptors bind are not known. Sequences were obtained from naive CXCR3+ CD8+ T cells from blood. This sample's subset: CD45RO-CCR7+CD27+CD95- naive CD8+ T cells expressing CXCR3 (TNR3+). Receptor source: a human donor in good health. Some clones in this sample may be carry-over from other donors' samples.

CDR3 loop: CASQIGNTEAFF. V is TRBV12-3 or TRBV12-4 and J is TRBJ1-1. The CDR3 sequence is 12 residues long.

The chain couples TRBV9 to TRBJ2-7; TCRdb reports TRBD1, a call that lacks DNA to check it against. Germline lookup yields CDR1 SGDLS and CDR2 YYNGEE. The CDR3 is 17 residues long. CDR3: CASSVGEGQGLSYEQYF.

J is TRBJ2-7 and V is TRBV3-1; there is no DNA to check the TCRdb D call of TRBD1. The CDR3 spans 15 residues. CDR1 and CDR2 (germline): LGHDT, YNNKEL (reference sequence). The CDR3: CASSQPGQGAYEQYF.

V gene TRBV9 combines with J gene TRBJ1-2; the D call of TRBD1 rests on TCRdb alone, since no DNA is present to check it. This CDR3 contains 16 residues. Per the germline V gene, CDR1 is SGDLS and CDR2 is YYNGEE. The CDR3 loop is CASSGISDGINYGYTF.

The genes are TRBV7-9 and TRBJ2-3; TCRdb returns TRBD2, unconfirmable since there is no DNA. The germline CDR1 and CDR2 sequences are SEHNR and FQNEAQ (reference sequence). The CDR3 runs 15 residues. The CDR3 here is CASSKLAGGPDTQYF.

The rearrangement links TRBV4-2 to TRBJ2-7; the TCRdb D gene call, TRBD1, has no DNA to confirm it. The CDR3 covers 18 residues. CDR1 and CDR2 from the germline V gene are LGHNA and YNFKEQ. The CDR3 protein is CASSQDLWRQGQPREQYF.

The rearrangement joins TRBV29-1 to TRBJ1-4; TCRdb returns TRBD1, unconfirmable since there is no DNA. CDR3 length: 13 amino acids. CDR1 is SQVTM, CDR2 ANQGSEA, per germline. This chain's CDR3 is CSVRQGENEKLFF.

This chain uses TRBV7-2 with TRBJ2-3. The CDR3 covers 15 residues. CDR1 and CDR2 from the germline V gene are SGHTA and FQGNSA. The CDR3 reads CASSPKGAGWDTQYF.

V gene TRBV27 combines with J gene TRBJ2-7; TCRdb's D gene call, TRBD1, goes unchecked for lack of DNA. The CDR3 consists of 15 residues. CDR1 and CDR2 from the germline V gene are MNHEY and SMNVEV (reference sequence). CDR3 region: CASSLTRDSSYEQYF.

The chain carries TRBV14 and TRBJ1-2; with no DNA, the TCRdb D assignment of TRBD1 cannot be verified. This CDR3 comprises 14 residues. Germline loops: CDR1 SGHDN, CDR2 FVKESK. This chain's CDR3 is CASSQTTGYFYYTF.

The rearrangement links TRBV28 to TRBJ2-7; TCRdb outputs TRBD1, but without DNA this stays unchecked. This CDR3 has 16 residues. From germline, CDR1 is MDHEN and CDR2 SYDVKM. CDR3 loop: CASSLNTRTETYEQYF.

The chain couples TRBV4-1 to TRBJ1-5. The germline V gene has CDR1 MGHRA and CDR2 YSYEKL. This CDR3 is built from 17 residues. CDR3 protein: CASSQVSGIMSNQPQHF.

V is TRBV12-3 or TRBV12-4 and J is TRBJ2-5; the D gene TCRdb calls, TRBD1, cannot be checked with no DNA. The CDR3 sequence is 13 residues long. CDR3: CASSLEGDETQYF.